The 9 T cell receptor beta chains below all came from one sample that was sequenced in a study of CD8+CD57+ T cells in acquired aplastic anemia. Patients sequenced had flow cytometry evidence of CD8+CD57+ cell expansion. Investigators profiled TCR beta VDJ and CDR3 from genomic DNA template. Using its own MiXCR run on the reads, TCRdb lists one record per CDR3 protein. The sample carries about 220,000 distinct CDR3 sequences, around 45% recorded once. The sample was sorted CD4+, CD8+, or CD8+CD57+ T cells (not recorded which) from PBMCs. Source of these receptors: a human donor with aplastic anemia.

A single count supports this clonotype. V is TRBV19 and J is TRBJ2-5; D is uncertain. The CDR3 contains 14 residues. Per the germline V gene, CDR1 is LNHDA and CDR2 is SQIVND (reference sequence). Trimming removed 3 bases from V and 2 bases from J, with 10 bases in between. As DNA, the CDR3 is TGTGCCAGTAGTATCATGCTCGGGCAAGAGACCCAGTACTTC. Residues: CASSIMLGQETQYF.

The V call is TRBV25-1, the J call TRBJ1-5; a possible D gene is TRBD1 (5 bases). Germline CDR1 MGHDK, CDR2 SYGVNS. The CDR3 is made up of 12 amino acids. V lost 10 bases and J lost 7, with 14 bases in between. This CDR3 is CAILGQPQPQHF. The CDR3 coding sequence is TGTGCCATTCTCGGACAACCACAGCCCCAGCATTTT.

Notes on this clonotype: An end of the junction differs from the germline gene, which may be a read error. The rearrangement uses TRBV24-1 and TRBJ1-5; TRBD1 aligns across 8 bases. This CDR3 is 15 amino acids long. Germline CDR1 reads KGHDR; CDR2 reads SFDVKD. The CDR3 DNA follows: TGTGCCAGCAGTTTGGGGACAGGACCAAATCAGCCCCAGCATTTT. Residues: CASSLGTGPNQPQHF.

This clonotype was recorded at least ten times. The chain combines TRBV4-1 with TRBJ1-3; D perhaps matches TRBD1 (5 bases). The V gene's germline CDR1 is MGHRA and CDR2 YSYEKL. The length of the CDR3 is 15 residues. V shed 0 bases and J shed 3 bases, with 9 bases lying between them. The CDR3 sequence: CASSQDAGSGNTIYF. The DNA for the CDR3 is TGCGCCAGCAGCCAAGACGCAGGGAGTGGAAACACCATATATTTT.

The chain employs TRBV4-1 and TRBJ1-2, with TRBD1 matching over 11 bases. The CDR3 has 15 amino acids. V shed 3 bases, J shed 3 bases, and the junction held 3 bases outside the gene matches. Germline V gives CDR1 MGHRA, CDR2 YSYEKL. CDR3 amino acids: CASSQGGQGDYGYTF. The CDR3 nucleotides are TGCGCCAGCAGCCAGGGGGGACAGGGGGACTATGGCTACACCTTC.

This chain links TRBV2 with TRBJ2-7; tentatively, D is TRBD1 (5 bases). This CDR3 is 11 amino acids long. In germline, CDR1 is SNHLY, CDR2 FYNNEI. For the CDR3, the DNA is TGTGCTACTATCAGGGCCGACGAGCAGTACTTC. This encodes CATIRADEQYF.

CDR3 bases: TGTGCCAGTAGTGTCACTGTCGCTAGCGGGAGGGAGAGGTACGAGCAGTACTTC. The encoded protein is CASSVTVASGRERYEQYF. This chain connects TRBV19 to TRBJ2-7; 12 nucleotides align to TRBD2. CDR1 LNHDA and CDR2 SQIVND come from the germline V gene (reference sequence). The CDR3 runs 18 residues. Unmatched junction bases numbered 15, after V lost 5 bases and J lost 4 bases.

V gene TRBV10-1 combines with J gene TRBJ2-3; D gene ambiguous. Trimming cost V 5 bases and J 0 bases, with 9 bases left between them. This CDR3 is built from 14 residues. CDR1 is WNHNN, CDR2 SYGVQD, per germline (reference sequence). The CDR3 nucleotides read TGCGCCAGCAGTAAGGACGCAAGCACAGATACGCAGTATTTT. Translated: CASSKDASTDTQYF.

V usage is TRBV19 and J usage is TRBJ2-1, with 9 bases aligning to TRBD2. CDR3 length: 14 amino acids. Germline V lookup: CDR1 LNHDA, CDR2 SQIVND (reference sequence). J was trimmed by 6 bases and V by 5 bases; bases with no gene match: 5. Here the CDR3 reads CASSYLAGSNEQFF. The CDR3 nucleotides read TGTGCCAGTAGTTACCTAGCGGGAAGCAATGAGCAGTTCTTC.